Presented here are 10 T cell receptor beta chains from one specimen sequenced in a study of CD8+ T cells in alopecia areata. Following RNA extraction, reverse transcription yielded cDNA that acted as the sequencing template. Assay: immunoSEQ multiplex PCR; the TCRdb copy retains only in-frame clones and omits some. Of 150,000 or so clones listed, 40% to 50% were seen once; the top ten hold over 5.5%. The sample was CD4+ T cells sorted from blood. Every receptor here comes from a human donor with alopecia areata.

This clone was found a few times. The sample has other DNA sequences that encode this CDR3 too. The chain recombines TRBV29-1 with TRBJ1-2, with D perhaps matching TRBD1 (6 bases). Trimming left V 4 bases short and J 8 bases short, with 11 bases between. The CDR3 is 11 amino acids. The V gene's germline CDR1 is SQVTM and CDR2 ANQGSEA. CDR3 coding DNA: TGCAGCGTTGTTGGTGGGGGCGGCTACACCTTC. As protein: CSVVGGGGYTF.

The chain uses TRBV19 and TRBJ1-1; D ambiguous. Between the trimmed V and J ends, which lost 7 bases and 1 base, there was a span of 16 bases. Germline CDR1 and CDR2: LNHDA and SQIVND (reference sequence). The CDR3 has 15 residues. The CDR3, as DNA: TGTGCCAGTAAGTCCCAGGCCCTTCCGAACACTGAAGCTTTCTTT. Translated, it gives CASKSQALPNTEAFF.

There are a few counts of this clone. Different DNA sequences within this sample yield the same CDR3. The rearrangement uses TRBV28 and TRBJ1-1; D remains ambiguous. Germline values: CDR1 MDHEN, CDR2 SYDVKM. The ends were cut back, 5 bases at V and 0 bases at J, with 4 bases in the middle. The CDR3 runs 12 residues. DNA of the CDR3: TGTGCCAGCAGTCTCTTGAACACTGAAGCTTTCTTT. Its protein is CASSLLNTEAFF.

V gene TRBV29-1 combines with J gene TRBJ2-2, with D uncertain. CDR1 is SQVTM and CDR2 is ANQGSEA in the germline V gene. The CDR3 consists of 12 residues. The V and J ends lost 7 bases and 1 base respectively, with 7 bases between them. The CDR3 is CSAGWNTGELFF. The DNA of the CDR3 is TGCAGCGCGGGCTGGAACACCGGGGAGCTGTTTTTT.

The genes are TRBV29-1 and TRBJ1-1, with no clear D. Trimming took off 7 bases at V and 0 bases at J, with 18 bases between the two ends. CDR3 length equals 15 residues. Germline V gene sequence: CDR1 SQVTM, CDR2 ANQGSEA. CDR3 nucleotides: TGCAGCGCGATAGAAGGGTCAGGTTTGAACACTGAAGCTTTCTTT. Translation: CSAIEGSGLNTEAFF.

This clone was seen a handful of times. The chain uses TRBV29-1 and TRBJ2-5, with D maybe TRBD1 (5 bases). The CDR3 covers 13 residues. V lost 3 bases and J lost 7, with 15 bases in between. The germline V gene has CDR1 SQVTM and CDR2 ANQGSEA. This CDR3 is CSVDRQGIWTQYF. CDR3 sequence (DNA): TGCAGCGTTGATCGTCAGGGAATATGGACCCAGTACTTC.

The rearrangement links TRBV28 to TRBJ2-7, with D unclear. With 6 bases removed from V and 0 bases from J, the gap between germline ends came to 9 bases. This CDR3 region has 13 residues. Germline CDR1 MDHEN, CDR2 SYDVKM. In nucleotides, the CDR3 is TGTGCCAGCAGAAGCGCCACCTCCTACGAGCAGTACTTC. It codes for CASRSATSYEQYF.

The chain uses TRBV30 and TRBJ1-1; 9 nucleotides line up with TRBD1. The germline V gene has CDR1 GTSNPN and CDR2 SVGIG (reference sequence). V shed 0 bases and J 5 bases; nucleotides not matched to a gene: 10. The CDR3 extends over 16 amino acids. The DNA for the CDR3 is TGTGCCTGGAGTGTAGGACGCGGACAGGGGCAGACTGAAGCTTTCTTT. Protein product: CAWSVGRGQGQTEAFF.

This chain links TRBV7-2 with TRBJ2-5; no reliable D call. In germline, CDR1 is SGHTA, CDR2 FQGNSA. With 1 base removed from V and 4 bases from J, the gap between germline ends came to 7 bases. This CDR3 region has 13 residues. This CDR3 reads CASSLVLGETQYF. The CDR3 bases are TGTGCCAGCAGCTTAGTCCTGGGAGAGACCCAGTACTTC.

This chain joins TRBV5-6 and TRBJ2-7; maybe TRBD1 (6 bases). Trimming removed 4 bases from V and 4 bases from J, with 24 bases in between. The CDR3 length is 17 residues. Germline V gene data show CDR1 as SGHDT and CDR2 as YYEEEE. In DNA form, the CDR3 reads TGTGCCAGCAGCCGCCGCCCAACAGGGATCCCGACGTACGAGCAGTACTTC. Translation: CASSRRPTGIPTYEQYF.